This T cell receptor beta chain was obtained from a study of long-term antiretroviral therapy in people with HIV (dated by TCRdb to 2021 to 2024). Study-level background: The earliest samples were collected about a decade before the 2015 WHO recommendation for immediate ART, when ART was typically delayed until CD4 counts fell. This retrospective serial study examined whether starting ART and sustained HIV suppression were associated with changes in the composition and diversity of the TRB repertoire in peripheral blood. From over 25 adults with confirmed HIV infection, the cohort provided over 150 cryopreserved PBMC samples, gathered serially across a mean of approximately six years (range 1-12). Among the 30 to 35 participants with HIV, ten to twelve were female. No cross-contamination during QIAcube processing turned up in test extractions that ran a monoclonal T-cell line alongside 33 polyclonal samples. Paper-wide results and their limitations: Starting ART was linked to a significant rise in TRB diversity, yet even with long-term ART the diversity remained significantly lower than in transplant donor controls. Expanded TRB clones identified before ART initiation dominated the repertoire across all time points, though the dominance fluctuated and decreased in many PLHIV after ART. CDR3 length ranges in HIV repertoires were narrower than in controls, and network structure suggested an antigen-experienced repertoire with only a slight naive shift after ART. The samples were dated from about 2004 to 2017, and the ART regimens that were used may be less effective than current ART regimens. Since PBMC availability was limited, sequencing covered only the TCR beta chain, with no alpha chain pairing. Because pre-ART samples had limited cell numbers, profiling was done on unsorted PBMC rather than on sorted CD4+ and CD8+ T cells. No data were available on ART adherence, viral resistance or therapy changes, limiting inferences about post-ART repertoire changes.

Inclusion was restricted to participants for whom at least one PBMC sample before ART initiation and at least two post-ART samples were available. All participants with HIV were treated in the United States of America. Before DNA extraction, cryopreserved samples containing about 0.9-11 million PBMC were thawed and washed. At the time of the earliest PBMC sample, participants with HIV were aged between about 20 and 55 years. PBMC samples from each participant spanned 1-4 timepoints before ART initiation and 2-8 timepoints after ART initiation, with a median of 7 samples. For every participant, serial HIV viral load, CD4+ T-cell count, ART history and demographic data were obtained. A Qiagen kit on a QIAcube was used to extract genomic DNA from unsorted PBMC, with samples processed in batches of 12. A note on this clone: The antigen this receptor binds is unknown. Within one base of it there is no much larger clone, and no base qualities were kept.

The immunoSEQ hsTCRB v3.0 assay was used at survey level resolution for TRB variable region sequencing. The target sequencing depth for TRB was about 40,000-55,000 T-cell genomes per sample. An Illumina MiSeq with a v3 150-cycle kit was used to sequence the pooled TRB libraries. As for the original processing: Repertoire analysis ran in R within a reproducible Nextflow workflow covering QC, data transformation and analysis. LymphoSeq2, an R package for AIRR-Seq data exploration, was used to implement custom analyses. Several samples that produced fewer than 5000 total TRB sequences were removed, so 150 to 200 HIV repertoires were analyzed. Of the roughly 190 retained HIV repertoires, approximately 57 were collected before and 120 to 130 after ART initiation. Repertoires were downsampled to 5000 TRB nucleotide sequences, and summary statistics were averaged over 100 downsampling iterations. The analysis kept only TRB sequences whose CDR3 regions were at least seven amino acids long. Diversity was measured with a Shannon entropy-derived clonality score and the Gini coefficient. In the repertoire networks, any two of the top 5000 CDR3 amino acid sequences were linked whenever the two sequences differed by an edit distance of one. GLIPH2 predicted antigen specificity groups and MHC restriction for TRB CDR3 amino acid sequences. To flag known associations with CMV, EBV, HIV or tissue antigens, CDR3 amino acid sequences were compared against VDJdb and McPAS-TCR. Pre-ART, post-ART and control groups were compared with Wilcoxon signed-rank tests and Holm-Bonferroni correction. TCRdb provides this immuneACCESS table in a form limited to in-frame rearrangements. Some clones are lacking; in checked studies, under half of them reflect an unresolved V gene, and why the rest are absent is not known. The DNA gave D and trimming, while V, J and clone size come from that table. The table for this sample lists 25,000 to 35,000 clones; approximately 94% of them were counted only once. Clones ranked in the top ten supply roughly 2.5% of the sample.

V has 4 bases trimmed and J has 1 base trimmed; junction bases matching no gene number 3. CDR1 SGDLS and CDR2 YYNGEE are derived from the germline V gene. The CDR3, from cysteine to phenylalanine, totals 14 residues. Left in the record is the CDR3 DNA by itself, 42 bases read in frame from the first base. Recombination linked TRBV9 to TRBJ2-5, with 8 bases aligning to TRBD1. This TCR derives from a man in his forties or fifties with HIV. This material consisted of unsorted PBMCs, taken about 7.2 years after starting antiretroviral therapy. CDR3 protein: CASSSGQVQETQYF. The sequenced DNA: TGTGCCAGCAGCTCGGGACAGGTCCAAGAGACCCAGTACTTC.